Following are 15 T cell receptor beta chains from one sample sequenced in a study of cytomegalovirus exposure and HLA in healthy donors. Primers for the PCR totalled 60 Vbeta and 13 Jbeta. Data came from immunoSEQ multiplex PCR; TCRdb stores just in-frame clones and leaves some out. Here the sample spans roughly 140,000 clones, around four fifths being singletons. The material sequenced was PBMCs. These receptors originate from a male donor in good health and CMV-seronegative.

A word on this clone: The junction shows a germline mismatch at one end, possibly a read error. The rearrangement links TRBV30 to TRBJ2-2, with a possible D match to TRBD2 (6 bases). This CDR3 has 16 residues. CDR1 is GTSNPN and CDR2 is SVGIG in the germline V gene (reference sequence). Written as DNA, the CDR3 is TGTGCCTGGAGTGTGGGGAATCCTGGCGGCGCCGGGGGGCTGTTTTTT. Translation: CAWSVGNPGGAGGLFF.

This CDR3 reads CASSVIAGGRNEQFF. The CDR3 bases are TGTGCCAGCAGCGTCATAGCGGGGGGGCGGAATGAGCAGTTCTTC. This chain connects TRBV9 to TRBJ2-1; TRBD2 aligns across 11 bases. J gave up 7 bases and V 2 bases, and 5 bases lay outside the gene matches. Germline V gene data show CDR1 as SGDLS and CDR2 as YYNGEE. The CDR3 extends over 15 amino acids.

The chain uses TRBV5-1 and TRBJ2-3; 7 bases line up with TRBD1. Germline V gives CDR1 SGHRS, CDR2 YFSETQ. V trimming: 7 bases; J trimming: 11 bases; junction bases outside the gene matches: 16. The CDR3 has 14 residues. CDR3 in amino acids: CASRRQGGDYEQYF. CDR3 DNA sequence: TGCGCCAGCCGGAGACAGGGTGGAGATTATGAGCAGTATTTT.

The rearrangement uses TRBV27 and TRBJ2-7; D may be TRBD2 (5 bases). Trimming stripped 2 bases from V and 4 bases from J, with 15 bases between. The CDR3 extends over 15 amino acids. CDR1 is MNHEY, CDR2 SMNVEV, per germline (reference sequence). CDR3 region: CASSLRERPAYEQYF. The CDR3 nucleotides are TGTGCCAGCAGTTTAAGGGAGAGGCCGGCATACGAGCAGTACTTC.

This clone was seen more than once but under ten times. The chain uses TRBV27 and TRBJ2-1, with D unresolved. CDR3 length: 13 amino acids. CDR1 MNHEY and CDR2 SMNVEV come from the germline V gene (reference sequence). Trimming removed 6 bases from V and 2 bases from J, with 8 bases in between. This CDR3 reads CASRNIPYNEQFF. The CDR3 DNA follows: TGTGCCAGCAGAAACATACCCTACAATGAGCAGTTCTTC.

The chain combines TRBV7-9 with TRBJ2-7; D is possibly TRBD1 (6 bases). V was cut by 4 bases and J by 1 base, with 8 bases left in between. Looked up from germline, CDR1 is SEHNR and CDR2 is FQNEAQ (reference sequence). The CDR3 contains 13 residues. This CDR3 reads CASSSTGSYEQYF. DNA of the CDR3: TGTGCCAGCAGCTCGACAGGTTCCTACGAGCAGTACTTC.

The table lists this clone with a count of one. This CDR3 reads CASSPAGWDEQFF. In DNA form, the CDR3 reads TGTGCCAGCAGCCCCGCAGGGTGGGATGAGCAGTTCTTC. The rearrangement uses TRBV11-3 and TRBJ2-1, with a possible D match to TRBD1 (5 bases). Per germline, CDR1 SGHNT and CDR2 YENEEA. The ends were cut back, 5 bases at V and 8 bases at J, with 13 bases in the middle. The length of the CDR3 is 13 residues.

This rearrangement joins TRBV30 to TRBJ1-5; 9 nucleotides agree with TRBD1. The CDR3 has 13 residues. Trimming took 3 bases from V and 7 from J; bases not matched to a gene: 4. Germline loops: CDR1 GTSNPN, CDR2 SVGIG (reference sequence). The CDR3 DNA sequence: TGTGCCTGGAGAGACAGGGGGAGACAGCCCCAGCATTTT. Translation: CAWRDRGRQPQHF.

The chain employs TRBV6-6 and TRBJ2-7; 7 nucleotides match TRBD1. This CDR3 has 14 amino acids. The V gene end was trimmed by 9 bases and the J gene end by 0 bases; junction bases not matched to a gene: 8. Germline V gives CDR1 MNHNY, CDR2 SVGAGI (reference sequence). Written as DNA, the CDR3 is TGTGCCAGTCAGTCAGGGGGTTCCTCCTACGAGCAGTACTTC. Translation gives CASQSGGSSYEQYF.

The V call is TRBV7-9, the J call TRBJ2-1, with a weak D call TRBD1 (5 bases). Deletions cut 0 bases from V and 5 bases from J, with 8 bases between. The CDR3 has 14 amino acids. The germline CDR1 and CDR2 sequences are SEHNR and FQNEAQ (reference sequence). The CDR3 DNA sequence: TGTGCCAGCAGCTTAGCGCTAGGGGACAATGAGCAGTTCTTC. Amino acid sequence: CASSLALGDNEQFF.

This clone was counted once. The chain has TRBV7-2 and TRBJ2-7; TRBD1 agrees at 12 bases. The V gene end was trimmed by 5 bases and the J gene end by 3 bases; junction bases not matched to a gene: 2. Germline loops: CDR1 SGHTA, CDR2 FQGNSA. CDR3 length equals 14 residues. CDR3 DNA: TGTGCCAGCAGCCGGGACAGGGGGCGCTACGAGCAGTACTTC. It translates to CASSRDRGRYEQYF.

On this clone: The germline gene is not matched at one end of the junction; a read error may be the cause. The chain is built from TRBV7-7 and TRBJ2-5; 7 nucleotides align to TRBD2. Judging by the DNA end, TRBJ2-7 fits better; the J call may be wrong. From germline, CDR1 is SSHAT and CDR2 FNYEAQ (reference sequence). The CDR3 contains 15 residues. CDR3 sequence reads: CASSAGVEAIHEQYF. CDR3 DNA sequence: TGTGCTAGCAGTGCGGGGGTTGAGGCAATTCACGAGCAGTACTTC.

The chain is built from TRBV30 and TRBJ2-7; TRBD2 is a possible D gene (5 bases). The CDR3 loop spans 17 amino acids. CDR1 is GTSNPN, CDR2 SVGIG, per germline (reference sequence). V lost 3 bases and J 5 bases, leaving 26 bases between the germline ends. Here the CDR3 DNA reads TGTGCCTGGAGGGACGGCAAAGTGAGGGCATATAAGGACGAGCAGTACTTC. It encodes CAWRDGKVRAYKDEQYF.

J is TRBJ1-6 and V is TRBV2, with no clear D. The CDR3 runs 13 residues. The germline V gene encodes CDR1 SNHLY and CDR2 FYNNEI. V shed 3 bases and J shed 5 bases, with 5 bases lying between them. Written as DNA, the CDR3 is TGTGCCAGCAGTGAGAGAGATAATTCACCCCTCCACTTT. Its translation is CASSERDNSPLHF.

The rearrangement uses TRBV19 and TRBJ1-2; D may be TRBD1 (5 bases). Trimming cost V 1 base and J 3 bases, with 9 bases left between them. CDR1 and CDR2 (germline): LNHDA, SQIVND (reference sequence). CDR3 size: 14 residues. Written as DNA, the CDR3 is TGTGCCAGTAGTATAGGCTGGGGCCACTATGGCTACACCTTC. Translating gives CASSIGWGHYGYTF.